This T cell receptor (beta chain) was obtained from a study of beta chain features in type 1 diabetes (dated by TCRdb to 2016 to 2018). In the study overall: Mean age, gender distribution, total cell number and subset yield did not differ between patients and healthy donors. A total of 85 million to 110 million sorted cells were examined across all samples, and RNA yield correlated strongly with the number of cells per subset. The study compared TCRB repertoires of sorted circulating CD4+ T cell subsets between recently diagnosed type 1 diabetes patients and matched healthy donors. Naive and central memory subsets were obtained from all 30 or so donors, but regulatory and stem cell-like memory subsets were isolated from only 8 patients and roughly eight healthy donors.

Paper-wide results and their limitations: Sequencing cDNA rather than genomic DNA could over-represent highly expressing activated cells, although activation and CD3 levels did not differ between groups. PCR may preferentially amplify shorter templates, but because patient and control samples were amplified and corrected together, any resulting skew would affect both groups equally. Naive, central memory and regulatory TCRB repertoires appeared to be more similar among patients than among healthy donors. Type 1 diabetes patients showed a moderate but significant shortening of TCRB CDR3 length in all four CD4+ subsets. Patients with type 1 diabetes made fewer insertions and deleted more nucleotides at VDJ recombination sites, implying thymic rearrangement abnormalities. Because the HLA sub-analyses included only small numbers of individuals, any influence of HLA type on TCRB rearrangement was left unresolved.

The trim is 2 bases for V and 6 bases for J, with a gap of 4 bases between the germline ends. The CDR3 contains 12 residues, cysteine and phenylalanine counted. CDR3 DNA only is kept here, 36 bases in frame from base 1. CDR1 and CDR2, looked up from the germline V gene, are KGHSH and LQKENI. From each donor, a single peripheral blood sample of around 120 mL on average was drawn into heparinised tubes. A BD FACSAria II was used to sort naive, central memory, regulatory and stem cell-like memory CD4+ T cells with a panel that included CD45RO, CCR7, CD25, CD127, CD95 and CD27. A purity above 98% was achieved for all sorted populations. Right away, PBMCs were isolated by Lymphoprep density gradient centrifugation and were stained directly, with no culture step. So that batch effects would be minimized, each experiment stained and sorted samples in pairs, pairing one healthy donor with one patient. A few counts support this clone. This receptor's antigen is unknown. No base qualities exist here, and no much larger clone lies one base off it.

The High Capacity cDNA Reverse Transcription Kit was used to reverse transcribe all of the isolated RNA, meaning that expressed TCRB transcripts were what got sequenced. For stem cell-like memory T cell samples, survey-depth immunoSEQ sequencing was used, averaging about 1 million total reads per sample. Sorted cells were lysed in RLT buffer and RNA was extracted with DNase-treated RNeasy Micro or Mini kits, depending on cell number. To prevent cross-contamination, each cell subset was processed individually, whereas patient and healthy donor samples were processed jointly. The immunoSEQ multiplex PCR was used to amplify TCRB sequences from cDNA, generating 87-bp fragments that spanned the CDR3 region. Sequencing of the amplicons was performed on the Illumina HiSeq platform. Concerning the study's data processing: PCR bias was corrected computationally using synthetic template baselines, and reads within Hamming distance 2 were collapsed, with unmergeable singletons discarded. Reads were aligned to IMGT to assign V, D and J genes, CDR3 length, and insertions or deletions at six rearrangement sites. Within each subset, clonotype counts were normalized to sorted cell number, after which true diversity and Gini coefficients were computed with the tcR R package. Repertoire sharing was quantified using the overlap coefficient calculated on TCRB nucleotide sequences. Drawn from immuneACCESS, this table holds only the in-frame rearrangements with V and J called that TCRdb kept. Clones are partly lost; checked studies trace under half to an unresolved V gene and leave the rest unexplained. V and J calls and clone size follow that table, whereas D and trimming were derived from the DNA. This sample gives 10,000 to 15,000 clones in total; 35% to 55% of them show up just once. Of the sample, 0.85% to 1% falls within the top ten clones.

The sequence links TRBV18 to TRBJ2-2, with the D gene call left open. Sequencing used stem cell memory CD4+ T cells from blood. In the paper's terms, the cell subset or site label means: stem cell-like memory CD4+ T cells. The clonotype was recovered from a man in his late teens or twenties in good health. Read as DNA, the sequence is TGTGCCAGCTCACCAGAGGCCGGGGAGCTGTTTTTT. This sequence encodes CASSPEAGELFF.